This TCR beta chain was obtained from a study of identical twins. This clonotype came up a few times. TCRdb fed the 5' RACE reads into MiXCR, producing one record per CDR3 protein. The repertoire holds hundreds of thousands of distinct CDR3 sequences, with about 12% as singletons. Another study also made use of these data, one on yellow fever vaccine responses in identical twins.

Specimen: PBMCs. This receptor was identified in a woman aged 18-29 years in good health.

The CDR3 reads CAIRAQGGAVTEAFF. The CDR3 DNA reads as TGTGCCATCAGGGCCCAGGGGGGGGCGGTCACTGAAGCTTTCTTT. This sequence joins TRBV10-3 and TRBJ1-1, with 7 bases matching TRBD1. Germline assignment: CDR1 ENHRY and CDR2 SYGVKD. V shed 6 bases and J 4 bases; nucleotides not matched to a gene: 11. The CDR3 has 15 amino acids.